The clone carrying this T cell receptor beta chain has only a few counts. This entry comes from a study of blood T cell repertoires in COVID-19. Whole-study context: The United States, Italy and Spain provided the acute and convalescent COVID-19 samples. PBMCs, B-cell-depleted T cells, or T cells provided the cDNA or gDNA that made up the material.

TCRdb's copy holds only in-frame clones and misses some; the assay was immunoSEQ multiplex PCR. The sample has roughly 42,000 clones, roughly 87% seen once; the top ten hold about 6.1%. Germline CDR1 is SGDLS and CDR2 is YYNGEE. CDR3 length equals 15 residues. J was trimmed by 3 bases and V by 3 bases; bases with no gene match: 9. Sequencing input: peripheral blood. This receptor was obtained from a human donor in a cohort sampled during active COVID-19. The rearrangement joins TRBV9 to TRBJ2-7, with 7 bases matching TRBD1. The CDR3 nucleotides read TGTGCCAGCAGCGCCCGACAGGGTAGAATCTACGAGCAGTACTTC. Its protein is CASSARQGRIYEQYF. Drawing the rest from reference TRBV9 and TRBJ2-7, the complete variable domain is DSGVTQTPKHLITATGQRVTLRCSPRSGDLSVYWYQQSLDQGLQFLIQYYNGEERAKGNILERFSAQQFPDLHSELNLSSLELGDSALYFCASSARQGRIYEQYFGPGTRLTVT.